This T cell receptor beta chain was documented in a study of response to subunit inactivated influenza vaccine (dated by TCRdb to the late 2010s). As for the study more broadly: Deep quantitative T cell receptor repertoire profiling was used in the study to track responses to a trivalent subunit inactivated influenza vaccine. What the study reported, not specific to this receptor: According to the authors, only a limited number of new T cells may be recruited by each seasonal influenza vaccination.

The CDR3 starts with the cysteine, ends with the phenylalanine, and has 15 residues. Just CDR3 DNA is preserved here, 45 bases in frame from base 1. CDR1 and CDR2 are read off the germline V gene (reference sequence) as DFQATT and SNEGSKA. The junction shows trimming of 0 bases on V and 4 bases on J, plus 13 bases between the germline ends. This clonotype showed up just a few times. What antigen it recognizes has not been identified. The record has no base qualities; no much larger clone is one base away. The method was RT-PCR. These reads were obtained on an Illumina HiSeq 2500. The public reads were quality trimmed at Q25 with fastp and then assembled into clones with MiXCR by TCRdb, keeping productive beta chains. CDR3 protein duplicates are merged, each entry listing the most common genes and DNA. For this sample there are about 190,000 distinct CDR3 sequences; around an eighth appear just once. The ten largest clones add up to about a quarter of the sample.

The rearrangement joined TRBV20-1 to TRBJ1-5, with a tentative D gene TRBD1 over 5 matching bases. The sample in question was CD8+ T cells sorted from PBMCs, obtained 5 days after vaccination. This TCR was sampled from a man aged 45-65 years who received an inactivated influenza vaccine. Donor details come from another sample of the same person, matched by shared clones. CDR3 sequence: CSARDAGRGNQPQHF. The bases read TGCAGTGCTAGAGACGCGGGGCGGGGAAATCAGCCCCAGCATTTT.